The next 32 T cell receptor beta chains were all read from a single sample in a study of OX40 agonist ivuxolimab in advanced cancers. Library preparation used the immunoSEQ multiplex PCR assay. The clones in this table, taken by TCRdb from immuneACCESS, are in-frame only. Not every clone is retained; where verified, under half of the shortfall comes from an unresolved V gene, and the cause of the rest is unknown. The sample data list just over 20,000 clones, and around 87% of these were observed just once. The top ten constitute about a sixth of the sample. The material was CD4+ or CD8+ T cells sorted from blood, obtained in a trial of the OX40 agonist ivuxolimab. These receptors came from an adult with an advanced solid tumor such as melanoma, head and neck, liver or kidney cancer.

The chain has TRBV6-4 and TRBJ2-3; TRBD1 might be the D (6 bases). The length of the CDR3 is 14 residues. The germline CDR1 and CDR2 sequences are MRHNA and SNTAGT. V gave up 3 bases and J gave up 6 bases, with 13 bases separating them. The chain's CDR3 is CASSEGADLDTQYF. The CDR3 DNA is TGTGCCAGCAGTGAGGGGGCCGATTTGGATACGCAGTATTTT.

J is TRBJ2-1 and V is TRBV2, with TRBD2 as a possible D gene (5 bases). Germline CDR1 and CDR2: SNHLY and FYNNEI. The V end lost 2 bases, the J end lost 8 bases, and 13 bases lay between the germline ends. There are 14 residues in the CDR3. The CDR3 coding sequence is TGTGCCAGCAGTGAAAGAGGAGGTAGCGATGAGCAGTTCTTC. It specifies CASSERGGSDEQFF.

V usage is TRBV2 and J usage is TRBJ1-5, with D tentatively TRBD1 (5 bases). Germline CDR1 is SNHLY and CDR2 is FYNNEI. Trimming pared 2 bases from V and 2 bases from J, leaving 10 bases between. The CDR3 spans 15 residues. The CDR3 region has the DNA TGTGCCAGCAGTGAACGGGGCACACGCAATCAGCCCCAGCATTTT. Encoded protein: CASSERGTRNQPQHF.

The V and J genes are TRBV2 and TRBJ2-7; D is undetermined. V was trimmed by 2 bases and J by 0 bases, leaving 11 bases between them. The CDR3 runs 15 residues. The germline V gene has CDR1 SNHLY and CDR2 FYNNEI. The CDR3 reads CASSESGASSYEQYF. CDR3 in DNA: TGTGCCAGCAGTGAATCCGGCGCCAGCTCCTACGAGCAGTACTTC.

This chain uses TRBV4-1 with TRBJ2-2; D is perhaps TRBD2 (5 bases). The V and J ends lost 3 bases and 2 bases respectively, with 13 bases between them. The CDR3 totals 16 residues. CDR1 MGHRA and CDR2 YSYEKL come from the germline V gene. The CDR3 DNA is TGCGCCAGCAGCCACCCGGGGAACTCCAACACCGGGGAGCTGTTTTTT. It codes for CASSHPGNSNTGELFF.

This chain links TRBV10-3 with TRBJ1-3, with D perhaps matching TRBD1 (5 bases). V dropped 10 bases and J dropped 1 base, with 17 bases sitting between them. Germline V gene lookup returns CDR1 ENHRY and CDR2 SYGVKD. The CDR3 loop spans 15 amino acids. Written as DNA, the CDR3 is TGTGCCACCATGGCAGGGATTTCATCTGGAAACACCATATATTTT. Amino acids: CATMAGISSGNTIYF.

The chain is built from TRBV2 and TRBJ2-1, with 9 bases identical to TRBD2. This CDR3 comprises 13 residues. The V and J ends lost 7 bases and 3 bases, in that order; junction bases with no gene match: 1. Germline lookup yields CDR1 SNHLY and CDR2 FYNNEI. CDR3 bases: TGTGCCAGCAAGCGGGGGGACTACAATGAGCAGTTCTTC. The encoded protein is CASKRGDYNEQFF.

This chain joins TRBV19 and TRBJ1-2; D not resolved. The V and J ends lost 1 base and 8 bases respectively, with 11 bases between them. There are 13 residues in the CDR3. The germline gives CDR1 LNHDA, CDR2 SQIVND (reference sequence). The CDR3 DNA reads as TGTGCCAGTAGTATAGGCACCCTACGGGGCTACACCTTC. Its protein is CASSIGTLRGYTF.

J is TRBJ1-3 and V is TRBV4-2, with TRBD1 identical over 8 bases. J lost 2 bases, V lost 2 bases, and 8 bases had no gene match. This CDR3 is built from 17 residues. Germline CDR1 and CDR2: LGHNA and YNFKEQ. In DNA, the CDR3 is TGTGCCAGCAGCCAATCGAGGACAGGGAGCACTGGAAACACCATATATTTT. It yields the protein CASSQSRTGSTGNTIYF.

The sample holds one count of this clone. The chain employs TRBV7-9 and TRBJ2-5; TRBD1 matches at 7 bases. Germline CDR1 SEHNR, CDR2 FQNEAQ (reference sequence). V was pared by 6 bases and J by 2 bases, with 6 bases of the junction left unmatched. The CDR3 totals 14 residues. The CDR3 loop is CASSPGQEQETQYF. The CDR3 DNA is TGTGCCAGCAGTCCCGGACAGGAACAAGAGACCCAGTACTTC.

This rearrangement joins TRBV19 to TRBJ2-7; maybe TRBD1 (6 bases). Between the trimmed V and J ends, which lost 5 bases and 3 bases, there was a span of 11 bases. CDR1 is LNHDA and CDR2 is SQIVND in the germline V gene (reference sequence). The length of the CDR3 is 13 residues. In DNA, the CDR3 is TGTGCCAGTAGTCCGGACAGCAACTACGAGCAGTACTTC. Amino acids: CASSPDSNYEQYF.

The chain combines TRBV19 with TRBJ2-7; D is perhaps TRBD1 (7 bases). The CDR3 extends over 14 amino acids. Germline V lookup: CDR1 LNHDA, CDR2 SQIVND (reference sequence). Between the trimmed V and J ends, which lost 3 bases and 6 bases, there was a span of 15 bases. The CDR3 region is CASSMRRQGGEQYF. The CDR3 DNA follows: TGTGCCAGTAGTATGAGGAGACAGGGAGGCGAGCAGTACTTC.

The chain employs TRBV6-1 and TRBJ2-2; 10 nucleotides line up with TRBD2. The germline V gene encodes CDR1 MNHNS and CDR2 SASEGT. The trim removed 1 base at V and 5 bases at J, leaving 1 base unmatched. The CDR3 sequence is 15 residues long. The CDR3 nucleotides read TGTGCCAGCAGTGAAGTACTAGCGGGGACCGGGGAGCTGTTTTTT. It specifies CASSEVLAGTGELFF.

This chain links TRBV5-4 with TRBJ1-1, with 8 bases that match TRBD1. The J segment lost 8 bases and the V segment lost 3 bases, leaving 6 bases of the junction unmatched. This CDR3 comprises 13 residues. The germline gives CDR1 SGHNT, CDR2 YYREEE (reference sequence). DNA for the CDR3: TGTGCCAGCAGCTCCACAGGGGGAGGAGAAGCTTTCTTT. It yields the protein CASSSTGGGEAFF.

The chain employs TRBV11-2 and TRBJ1-2, with TRBD1 as a possible D gene (5 bases). Trimming removed 4 bases at V and 6 bases at J, with 18 bases between. CDR1 SGHAT and CDR2 FQNNGV come from the germline V gene. The CDR3 spans 15 residues. The CDR3 spells CASSSGGDATDGYTF. The CDR3 DNA sequence: TGTGCCAGCAGCTCCGGTGGGGACGCAACGGATGGCTACACCTTC.

The genes are TRBV5-6 and TRBJ1-2, with D hard to call. Trimming removed 0 bases from V and 8 bases from J, with 8 bases in between. Germline V CDR1 and CDR2: SGHDT, YYEEEE. The CDR3 length is 12 residues. This chain's CDR3 is CASSLVVGGYTF. DNA of the CDR3: TGTGCCAGCAGCTTGGTTGTAGGAGGCTACACCTTC. Supplemented by reference TRBV5-6 and TRBJ1-2, the full variable domain reads DAGVTQSPTHLIKTRGQQVTLRCSPKSGHDTVSWYQQALGQGPQFIFQYYEEEERQRGNFPDRFSGHQFPNYSSELNVNALLLGDSALYLCASSLVVGGYTFGSGTRLTVV.

DNA for the CDR3: TGTGCCAGCAGCAACGAGGGCATGAACACTGAAGCTTTCTTT. It encodes CASSNEGMNTEAFF. The chain links TRBV27 to TRBJ1-1, with D hard to call. The CDR3 is made up of 14 amino acids. V gave up 6 bases and J gave up 0 bases, with 11 bases separating them. CDR1 and CDR2 from the germline V gene are MNHEY and SMNVEV (reference sequence).

V is TRBV7-9 and J is TRBJ1-1; the D is unclear. The CDR3 totals 13 residues. Per the germline V gene, CDR1 is SEHNR and CDR2 is FQNEAQ (reference sequence). The V gene lost 5 bases and the J gene lost 6 bases, with 13 bases spanning the gap. In nucleotides, the CDR3 is TGTGCCAGCAGCGTAAATCGGGAGGCTGAAGCTTTCTTT. Translating gives CASSVNREAEAFF.

V usage is TRBV5-4 and J usage is TRBJ1-2; 9 nucleotides match TRBD1. Losses at the gene ends were 2 bases for V and 6 bases for J; bases not matched to a gene: 5. Germline CDR1 SGHNT, CDR2 YYREEE (reference sequence). CDR3 length: 14 amino acids. Here the CDR3 reads CASSFRTGVNGYTF. The DNA for the CDR3 is TGTGCCAGCAGCTTCCGGACAGGGGTTAATGGCTACACCTTC.

The chain combines TRBV6-1 with TRBJ2-7, with TRBD1 matching over 9 bases. This CDR3 contains 16 residues. Germline values: CDR1 MNHNS, CDR2 SASEGT. After removal of 2 bases from V and 5 bases from J, the junction contained 10 bases not matched to a gene. Here the CDR3 reads CASSELRDRGIHEQYF. DNA for the CDR3: TGTGCCAGCAGTGAATTGCGCGACAGGGGGATCCACGAGCAGTACTTC.

V is TRBV6-1 and J is TRBJ1-2; D remains unclear. Germline V gene sequence: CDR1 MNHNS, CDR2 SASEGT. The CDR3 sequence is 15 residues long. V lost 3 bases to trimming and J lost 0 bases, with 11 bases between them. In DNA form, the CDR3 reads TGTGCCAGCAGTGATCCCAATCTGGCTAACTATGGCTACACCTTC. It is translated as CASSDPNLANYGYTF.

The rearrangement joins TRBV7-3 to TRBJ2-7; 7 nucleotides align to TRBD1. The CDR3 loop spans 14 amino acids. CDR1 is SGHTA and CDR2 is FQGTGA in the germline V gene. V lost 2 bases to trimming and J lost 1 base; unmatched junction nucleotides: 2. DNA for the CDR3: TGTGCCAGCAGCTTAGGGACAGCTTCCTACGAGCAGTACTTC. It is translated as CASSLGTASYEQYF.

The chain carries TRBV11-3 and TRBJ2-1, with 7 nucleotides matching TRBD2. The CDR3 has 17 amino acids. V lost 0 bases to trimming and J lost 3 bases; unmatched junction nucleotides: 8. Germline loops: CDR1 SGHNT, CDR2 YENEEA. The CDR3 loop reads CASSLDRSGVLYNEQFF. As DNA, the CDR3 is TGTGCCAGCAGCTTAGATCGGAGCGGGGTTCTCTACAATGAGCAGTTCTTC. Supplemented by reference TRBV11-3 and TRBJ2-1, the full variable domain reads EAGVVQSPRYKIIEKKQPVAFWCNPISGHNTLYWYLQNLGQGPELLIRYENEEAVDDSQLPKDRFSAERLKGVDSTLKIQPAELGDSAVYLCASSLDRSGVLYNEQFFGPGTRLTVL.

This clone came up once. The CDR3, as DNA: TGCAGCGTTGCCGGGACCCACGAGCAGTACTTC. The encoded protein is CSVAGTHEQYF. This rearrangement joins TRBV29-1 to TRBJ2-7, with D possibly being TRBD1 or TRBD2 (5 bases each). With 4 bases removed from V and 5 bases from J, the gap between germline ends came to 9 bases. The germline CDR1 and CDR2 sequences are SQVTM and ANQGSEA. This CDR3 has 11 amino acids.

This clone appeared a few times. The chain uses TRBV13 and TRBJ2-1, with D possibly being TRBD2 (5 bases). V was clipped by 5 bases and J by 8 bases, with 19 bases between them. Germline-derived CDR1 and CDR2 are PRHDT and FYEKMQ (reference sequence). This CDR3 is 15 amino acids long. CDR3 protein: CASSPDLGGIDEQFF. Written as DNA, the CDR3 is TGTGCCAGCAGCCCGGACTTAGGTGGAATCGATGAGCAGTTCTTC.

The chain joins TRBV6-6 to TRBJ2-1; the D call may be TRBD1 or TRBD2 (5 bases each). CDR3 size: 13 residues. With 5 bases removed from V and 5 bases from J, the gap between germline ends came to 10 bases. CDR1 is MNHNY, CDR2 SVGAGI, per germline (reference sequence). The CDR3: CASSMGPNNEQFF. CDR3 sequence (DNA): TGTGCCAGCAGTATGGGACCGAACAATGAGCAGTTCTTC.

CDR3 region: CAWINRGEGAGELFF. For the CDR3, the DNA is TGTGCCTGGATCAATCGGGGGGAGGGGGCCGGGGAGCTGTTTTTT. The chain uses TRBV30 and TRBJ2-2; tentative D call: TRBD2 (7 bases). V was cut by 4 bases and J by 6 bases, with 18 bases left in between. This CDR3 has 15 residues. Germline values: CDR1 GTSNPN, CDR2 SVGIG (reference sequence). Using reference TRBV30 and TRBJ2-2 for the parts outside the CDR3, the full variable domain is SQTIHQWPATLVQPVGSPLSLECTVEGTSNPNLYWYRQAAGRGLQLLFYSVGIGQISSEVPQNLSASRPQDRQFILSSKKLLLSDSGFYLCAWINRGEGAGELFFGEGSRLTVL.

The rearrangement joins TRBV6-6 to TRBJ1-2; no reliable D call. Germline CDR1 and CDR2: MNHNY and SVGAGI (reference sequence). The CDR3 consists of 13 residues. Trimming removed 3 bases from V and 0 bases from J, with 5 bases in between. The CDR3 DNA is TGTGCCAGCAGTTATGACACTAACTATGGCTACACCTTC. Translation gives CASSYDTNYGYTF.

This rearrangement joins TRBV5-1 to TRBJ2-1; D remains unclear. V lost 0 bases, J lost 9 bases, and 4 bases lay in between. This CDR3 has 11 amino acids. CDR1 SGHRS and CDR2 YFSETQ come from the germline V gene. The chain's CDR3 is CASSLGFEQFF. The CDR3 DNA follows: TGCGCCAGCAGCTTGGGTTTTGAGCAGTTCTTC.

The chain carries TRBV6-1 and TRBJ1-2; no clear D. Germline V gene sequence: CDR1 MNHNS, CDR2 SASEGT. The V end was cut by 2 bases, the J end by 8 bases, with 6 bases between. The CDR3 runs 11 residues. Written as DNA, the CDR3 is TGTGCCAGCAGTGAAAACTGGGGCTACACCTTC. It translates to CASSENWGYTF.

This chain joins TRBV9 and TRBJ2-4; either TRBD1 or TRBD2 may fit D (5 bases each). Trimming shortened V by 5 bases and J by 0 bases, and 12 bases separated the two germline ends. This CDR3 region has 15 residues. Germline V CDR1 and CDR2: SGDLS, YYNGEE. The CDR3 loop reads CASSPPGTAKNIQYF. For the CDR3, the DNA is TGTGCCAGCAGTCCCCCCGGGACAGCCAAAAACATTCAGTACTTC.

The chain uses TRBV19 and TRBJ1-2; D might be TRBD1 (5 bases). This CDR3 has 13 amino acids. Germline CDR1 LNHDA, CDR2 SQIVND (reference sequence). Trimming left V 2 bases short and J 6 bases short, with 10 bases between. CDR3 bases: TGTGCCAGTAGTATAACAGGCAACCATGGCTACACCTTC. This encodes CASSITGNHGYTF.